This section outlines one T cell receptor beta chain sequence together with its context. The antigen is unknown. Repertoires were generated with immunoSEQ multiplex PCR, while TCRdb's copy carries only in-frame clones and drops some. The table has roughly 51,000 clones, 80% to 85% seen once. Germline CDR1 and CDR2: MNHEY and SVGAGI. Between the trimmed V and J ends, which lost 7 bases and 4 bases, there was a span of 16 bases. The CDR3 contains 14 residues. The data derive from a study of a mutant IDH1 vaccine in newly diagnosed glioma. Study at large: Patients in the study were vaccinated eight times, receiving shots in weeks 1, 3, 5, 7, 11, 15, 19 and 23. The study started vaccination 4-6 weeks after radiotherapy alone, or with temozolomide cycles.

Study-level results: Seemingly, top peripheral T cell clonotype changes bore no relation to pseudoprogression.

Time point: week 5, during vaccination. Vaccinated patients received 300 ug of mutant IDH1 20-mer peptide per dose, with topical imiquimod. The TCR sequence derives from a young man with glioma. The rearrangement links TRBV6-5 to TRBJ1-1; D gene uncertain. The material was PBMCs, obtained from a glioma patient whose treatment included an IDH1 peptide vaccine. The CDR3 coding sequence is TGTGCCAGCATAGTGTCCTCCGGGAGCACTGAAGCTTTCTTT. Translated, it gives CASIVSSGSTEAFF.